This TCR beta chain came from a study of glioma-infiltrating T cells after dendritic cell vaccination. V shed 0 bases, J shed 5 bases, and the junction held 9 bases outside the gene matches. This CDR3 comprises 16 residues. Germline lookup yields CDR1 LGHNA and CDR2 YNFKEQ. As to time point: after dendritic cell vaccination, including at tumor progression/relapse. The table lists this clone with a few counts. Its antigen is currently unknown. Study findings and constraints: TCR clonality showed no direct relationship with survival.

TCRdb keeps only in-frame clones here, not all; method: immunoSEQ multiplex PCR. This table has fewer than 25,000 clones, just under 90% appearing once. This receptor was identified in a human donor with glioblastoma. The sequencing here drew on blood, taken after dendritic cell vaccination. The chain recombines TRBV4-2 with TRBJ2-5, with 7 bases matching TRBD1. The CDR3 DNA is TGTGCCAGCAGCCAAGATCTTAGGACAGGAGTGGAGACCCAGTACTTC. Translating it yields CASSQDLRTGVETQYF.